Below, one T cell receptor beta chain is given with its context. This sample was taken from a study of blood T cell repertoires in COVID-19. In the source study's methods: Estimation of nucleated cell counts was performed using reference gene primer amplification. The repertoire was sequenced with immunoSEQ multiplex PCR; TCRdb's copy has only in-frame clones and lacks some. The V and J calls and clone size come from that table; D and trimming were worked out from the DNA. The sample records 35,000 to 50,000 clones, 75% to 90% being singletons. The V and J ends lost 5 bases and 0 bases, in that order; junction bases with no gene match: 4. CDR3 size: 16 residues. Germline CDR1 and CDR2: SNHLY and FYNNEI.

The specimen was peripheral blood. This receptor was identified in a woman in her thirties or forties with acute or convalescent COVID-19. The chain carries TRBV2 and TRBJ2-3; 11 positions agree with TRBD2. CDR3 residues: CASSKASGRSTDTQYF. The CDR3 nucleotides read TGTGCCAGCAGTAAGGCTAGCGGGAGGAGCACAGATACGCAGTATTTT. Full variable domain (missing parts from reference TRBV2 and TRBJ2-3): EPEVTQTPSHQVTQMGQEVILRCVPISNHLYFYWYRQILGQKVEFLVSFYNNEISEKSEIFDDQFSVERPDGSNFTLKIRSTKLEDSAMYFCASSKASGRSTDTQYFGPGTRLTVL.